The clone carrying this TCR beta chain came up a few times. The CDR3 loop spans 17 amino acids. Trimming took off 1 base at V and 0 bases at J, with 16 bases between the two ends. Germline values: CDR1 MNHNS, CDR2 SASEGT. TCRdb recomputed calls from the RT-PCR reads with MiXCR, one row per CDR3 protein. Among around 700,000 distinct CDR3 sequences listed, over 12% were seen once. The specimen sequenced was memory CD4+ T cells from blood. This TCR was sampled from a female donor in good health, serving as a healthy control. The J gene is TRBJ2-7, the V gene TRBV6-1; TRBD1 might be the D (6 bases). The CDR3 nucleotides read TGTGCCAGCAGTGAAGTCGCCTCAGACAGGAGCTCCTACGAGCAGTACTTC. Amino acid sequence: CASSEVASDRSSYEQYF.